The clone carrying this TCR beta chain was recorded many times. Its antigen is as yet unknown. This entry belongs to a study of T cells in Graves' hyperthyroidism and ophthalmopathy. Notes on the study in general: Blood shared most expanded thyroid clonotypes above 0.001.

The CDR3 sequence is 17 residues long. V dropped 8 bases and J dropped 1; count of bases not matched to a gene: 12. Germline V CDR1 and CDR2: MNHNS, SASEGT. PBMCs were collected from a 10 ml volume of fresh peripheral blood. Amplified TCR beta CDR3 regions derived from RNA transcripts. During a first-round RT-PCR of the TCR CDR3, the HTBI primer set was used. TCRdb itself ran the multiplex PCR reads through MiXCR, one entry per CDR3 protein. Counted here are 300,000 to 500,000 distinct CDR3 sequences, about 15% occurring once; the ten biggest clones make up approximately 32%. This clonotype was sampled from a woman in her thirties with Graves' hyperthyroidism. What was sequenced was blood. The chain has TRBV6-1 and TRBJ2-3; TRBD2 matches at 10 bases. The DNA for the CDR3 is TGTGCCAGCCGCAGCGGGAGGGCCGTCATTCGCACAGATACGCAGTATTTT. Its translation: CASRSGRAVIRTDTQYF.